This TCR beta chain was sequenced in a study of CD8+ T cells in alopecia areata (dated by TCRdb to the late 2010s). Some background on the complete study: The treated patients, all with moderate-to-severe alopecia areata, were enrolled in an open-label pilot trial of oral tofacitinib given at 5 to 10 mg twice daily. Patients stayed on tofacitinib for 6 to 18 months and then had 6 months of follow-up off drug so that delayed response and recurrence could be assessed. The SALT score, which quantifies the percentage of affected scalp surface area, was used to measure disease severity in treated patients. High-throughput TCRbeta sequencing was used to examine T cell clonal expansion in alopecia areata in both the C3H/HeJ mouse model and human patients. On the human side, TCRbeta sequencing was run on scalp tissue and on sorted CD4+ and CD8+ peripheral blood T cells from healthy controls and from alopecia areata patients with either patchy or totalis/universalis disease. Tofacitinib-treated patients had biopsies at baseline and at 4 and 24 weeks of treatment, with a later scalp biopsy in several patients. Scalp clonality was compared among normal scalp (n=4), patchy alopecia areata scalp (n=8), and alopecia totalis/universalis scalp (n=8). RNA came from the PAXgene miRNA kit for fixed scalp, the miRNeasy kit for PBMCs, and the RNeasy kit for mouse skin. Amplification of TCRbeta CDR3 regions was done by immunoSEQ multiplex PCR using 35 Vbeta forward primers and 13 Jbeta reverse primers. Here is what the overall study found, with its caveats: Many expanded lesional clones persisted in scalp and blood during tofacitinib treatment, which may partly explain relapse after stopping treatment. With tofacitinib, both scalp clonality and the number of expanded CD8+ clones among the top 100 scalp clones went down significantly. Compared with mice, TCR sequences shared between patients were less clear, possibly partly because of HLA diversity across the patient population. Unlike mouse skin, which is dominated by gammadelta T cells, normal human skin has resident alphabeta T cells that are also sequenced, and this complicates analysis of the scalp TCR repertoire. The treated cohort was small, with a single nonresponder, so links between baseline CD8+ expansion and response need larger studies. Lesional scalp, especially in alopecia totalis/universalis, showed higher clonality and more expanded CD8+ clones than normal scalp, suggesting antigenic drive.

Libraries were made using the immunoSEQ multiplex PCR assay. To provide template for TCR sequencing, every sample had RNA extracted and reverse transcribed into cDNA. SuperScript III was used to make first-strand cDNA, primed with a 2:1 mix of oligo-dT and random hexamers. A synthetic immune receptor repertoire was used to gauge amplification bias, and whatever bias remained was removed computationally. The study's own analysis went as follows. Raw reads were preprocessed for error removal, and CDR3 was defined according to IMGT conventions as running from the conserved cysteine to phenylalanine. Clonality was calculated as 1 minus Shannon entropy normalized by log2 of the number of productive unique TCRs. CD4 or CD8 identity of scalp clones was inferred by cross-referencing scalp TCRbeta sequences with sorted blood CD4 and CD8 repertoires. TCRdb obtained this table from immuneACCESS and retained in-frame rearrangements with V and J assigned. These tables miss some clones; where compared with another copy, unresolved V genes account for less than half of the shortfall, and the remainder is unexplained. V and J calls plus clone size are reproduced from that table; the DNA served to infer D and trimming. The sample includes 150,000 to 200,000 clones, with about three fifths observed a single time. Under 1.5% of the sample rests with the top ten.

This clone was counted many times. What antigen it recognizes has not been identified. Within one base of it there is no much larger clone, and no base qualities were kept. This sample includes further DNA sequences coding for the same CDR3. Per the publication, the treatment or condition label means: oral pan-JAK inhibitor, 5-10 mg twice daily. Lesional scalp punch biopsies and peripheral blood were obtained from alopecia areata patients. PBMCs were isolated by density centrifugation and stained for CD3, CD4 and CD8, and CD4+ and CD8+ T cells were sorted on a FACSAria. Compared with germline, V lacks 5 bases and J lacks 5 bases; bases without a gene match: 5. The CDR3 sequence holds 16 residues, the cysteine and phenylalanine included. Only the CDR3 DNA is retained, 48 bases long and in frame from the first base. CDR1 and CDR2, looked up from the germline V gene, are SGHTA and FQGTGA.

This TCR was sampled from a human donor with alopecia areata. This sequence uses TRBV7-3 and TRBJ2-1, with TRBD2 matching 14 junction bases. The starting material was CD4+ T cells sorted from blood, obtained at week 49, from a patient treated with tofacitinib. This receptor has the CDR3 CASSPTGLAGDNEQFF. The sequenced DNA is TGTGCCAGCAGCCCCACGGGACTAGCGGGGGACAATGAGCAGTTCTTC.